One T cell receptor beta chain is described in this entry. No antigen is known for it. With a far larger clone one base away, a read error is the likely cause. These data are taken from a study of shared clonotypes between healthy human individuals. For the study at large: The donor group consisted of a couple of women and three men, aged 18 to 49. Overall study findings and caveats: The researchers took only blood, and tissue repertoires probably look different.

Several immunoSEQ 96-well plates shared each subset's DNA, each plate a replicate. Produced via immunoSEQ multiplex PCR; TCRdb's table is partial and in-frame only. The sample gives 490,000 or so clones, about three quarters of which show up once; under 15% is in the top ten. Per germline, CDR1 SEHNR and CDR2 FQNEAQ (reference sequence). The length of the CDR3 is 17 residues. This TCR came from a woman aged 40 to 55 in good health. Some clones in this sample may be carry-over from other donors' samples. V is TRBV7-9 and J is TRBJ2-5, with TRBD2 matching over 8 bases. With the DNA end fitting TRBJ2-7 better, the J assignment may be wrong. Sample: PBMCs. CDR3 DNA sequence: TGTGCCAGCAGCTTAGGGGGACTAGTGGGAGTTTCCTACGAGCAGTACTTC. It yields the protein CASSLGGLVGVSYEQYF.